This TCR beta chain was identified during a study of human T cells and chemical hapten exposure (dated by TCRdb to the early 2020s). In the study overall: For sensitization, 2% DPC in acetone was applied to a roughly 2 cm by roughly 2 cm area of upper inner arm skin. The study tracked peripheral blood TCR repertoire changes in vivo during primary and secondary sensitization to the hapten diphenylcyclopropenone (DPC) in alopecia patients. Blood samples were taken from patients before sensitization (week 0) and at 2, 6 and about 24 weeks after DPC sensitization. Patch testing on the upper back used Finn chambers containing 0.01% DPC, with scoring done after 6 days according to International Contact Dermatitis Research Group standards. Libraries were combined into a pool for sequencing, and differences in TCR yield between samples came mainly from small differences in library volumes within the pool. Under 30 alopecia patients gave blood for TCR sequencing at one to four time points (pre-sensitization, 2, 6 and 24 weeks). Weekly therapeutic DPC doses were additionally applied to the scalp of patients throughout the roughly 23-week study period. The patient cohort, mostly female, included alopecia areata with under or over 50% scalp involvement, alopecia totalis and alopecia universalis.

Receptor amplification or capture employed RACE. Sequencing instrument: NextSeq 500. During library preparation, unique molecular identifiers were attached to individual cDNA molecules so that TCRs could be counted in a quantitative, reproducible way. Both TCR alpha and TCR beta chains were sequenced from each blood RNA sample. In the paper's pipeline: A median of roughly 98,000 TCRs per sample was observed, with a range of about 23,224 to 700,000. The Decombinator software suite was used to annotate V, J and CDR3 in the TCR reads. For PS versus PT1 abundance plots, all samples were subsampled to the same number of TCRs (28,000). TCRs were defined as expanded if absent before sensitization and observed at least eight times at the 2-week time point. TCRdb applied fastp at Q25 and MiXCR to the public reads, then kept only in-frame beta chains. Entries are consolidated by CDR3 protein sequence, retaining the most common genes and DNA. Clone size and V and J calls follow TCRdb, not the original study. The sample records some 330,000 distinct CDR3 sequences, 5.5% of which are singletons. The ten largest clonotypes hold under 9.5% of the sample.

The time point label, read with the paper, signifies: pre-sensitization, week 0. The treatment or condition tag for this specimen amounts to: therapeutic diphenylcyclopropenone sensitization with weekly scalp DPC. Blood at each patch-test visit was drawn before the patch test was applied. Eligible patients were aged 18 to 70, diagnosed with alopecia, deemed suitable for DPC therapy, and excluded if pregnant. Unfractionated whole blood was collected in Tempus Blood RNA tubes, and total RNA was extracted from that blood. Reading the germline V gene (reference sequence) gives CDR1 MNHNY and CDR2 SVGAGI. The CDR3 measures 17 amino acids from cysteine to phenylalanine. Here the CDR3 DNA is all that survives: 51 bases in frame from base 1. The V and J ends are trimmed by 2 bases and 1 base, leaving 17 bases between them. As regards this clonotype: It has no known antigen specificity. No per-base quality is available; no much larger clone lies one base away.

The paper as a whole reports these results and caveats: Alopecia, a presumed autoimmune disease, was present in all patients, so the immune response of the patients might differ from that of healthy individuals. Repeated subsampling changed both the strength of the expansion versus patch-test correlation and the threshold at which that correlation became significant. Significantly more large CDR3 similarity clusters were formed by expanded TCRs than by pre-sensitization or healthy control sets, consistent with antigen-driven responses. DPC sensitization did not change how many TCRs were above 1 in 1000 frequency, and no evidence was found of alterations in global repertoire structure. The number of PT1 expanded TCRs positively correlated with patch test score, significant at thresholds 8, 16 and 32 but not 4.

Recombination connected TRBV6-6 to TRBJ1-1, and TRBD1 may be the D gene, going by 6 matching bases. The specimen comprised whole blood, sampled in connection with sensitization to the hapten diphenylcyclopropenone (DPC). The receptor's source is a woman aged 18-29 years with alopecia areata. Some clones in this sample may be carry-over from other donors' samples. The CDR3 in this case is CASSYSRAGARNTEAFF. The nucleotides are TGTGCCAGCAGTTACAGTCGGGCAGGGGCTCGGAACACTGAAGCTTTCTTT.